This passage covers 19 T cell receptor beta chains from one sample sequenced in a study of lymphopenia after photon versus proton radiotherapy (dated by TCRdb to between 2017 and 2020). The library was generated by the immunoSEQ multiplex PCR assay. The table was pulled from immuneACCESS by TCRdb, which kept in-frame rearrangements only. Such tables lose some clones; where checked, under half of the loss comes from unresolved V genes, and the rest has no known cause. The sample data list 67,000 or so clones, and over 80% of these were observed just once. The top ten clonotypes cover 11% of the sample. This sample comprised peripheral blood, obtained from a patient treated with proton-based radiotherapy. The receptors were sampled from an elderly man with esophageal cancer.

This chain joins TRBV27 and TRBJ2-2; 7 positions agree with TRBD2. Germline V CDR1 and CDR2: MNHEY, SMNVEV (reference sequence). Trimming took 8 bases from V and 4 from J; bases not matched to a gene: 7. CDR3 length: 14 residues. CDR3 nucleotide sequence: TGTGCCAGCCGTGGGGGGGTCACCACCGGGGAGCTGTTTTTT. It translates to CASRGGVTTGELFF.

The V gene is TRBV27, the J gene TRBJ2-7, with 8 bases identical to TRBD2. Per germline, CDR1 MNHEY and CDR2 SMNVEV (reference sequence). V shed 10 bases, J shed 7 bases, and the junction held 18 bases outside the gene matches. CDR3 length equals 15 residues. CDR3 coding DNA: TGTGCCACCTTTCGCCCAGCGGGGGCGGGGATGGAGCAGTACTTC. Translated, it gives CATFRPAGAGMEQYF.

J is TRBJ2-7 and V is TRBV18; D gene unclear. This CDR3 region has 12 residues. CDR1 is KGHSH, CDR2 LQKENI, per germline. V was trimmed by 3 bases and J by 3 bases, leaving 6 bases between them. The CDR3 loop is CASSPMDYEQYF. CDR3 nucleotides: TGTGCCAGCTCACCGATGGACTACGAGCAGTACTTC.

The V gene is TRBV5-5, the J gene TRBJ2-7, with TRBD1 identical over 11 bases. Germline V gene data show CDR1 as SGHKS and CDR2 as YYEKEE (reference sequence). The CDR3 has 15 residues. The V segment lost 0 bases and the J segment 3 bases; nucleotides outside the gene matches: 2. This chain's CDR3 is CASSLGTGGVYEQYF. The CDR3 region has the DNA TGTGCCAGCAGCTTGGGGACAGGGGGCGTCTACGAGCAGTACTTC.

V usage is TRBV14 and J usage is TRBJ2-5; a weak D match, TRBD1 (6 bases). The V gene's germline CDR1 is SGHDN and CDR2 FVKESK. This CDR3 is 13 amino acids long. V lost 4 bases, J lost 2 bases, and 8 bases lay in between. The CDR3 loop reads CASSRTVQETQYF. The CDR3 DNA sequence: TGTGCCAGCAGCCGGACAGTACAAGAGACCCAGTACTTC.

V usage is TRBV4-3 and J usage is TRBJ1-3; no definite D call. CDR1 is LGHNA and CDR2 is YSLEER in the germline V gene. The V end was cut by 0 bases, the J end by 0 bases, with 6 bases between. The CDR3 has 15 amino acids. CDR3: CASSQDQGSGNTIYF. As DNA, the CDR3 is TGCGCCAGCAGCCAAGATCAAGGCTCTGGAAACACCATATATTTT.

V and J are TRBV5-1 and TRBJ1-1; the D is unclear. This CDR3 is built from 14 residues. CDR1 SGHRS and CDR2 YFSETQ come from the germline V gene. Between the trimmed V and J ends, which lost 4 bases and 1 base, there was a span of 11 bases. CDR3 sequence: CASSPTTGNTEAFF. In DNA form, the CDR3 reads TGCGCCAGCAGCCCAACCACCGGGAACACTGAAGCTTTCTTT.

CDR3 in DNA: TGCGCCAGCACCACCGGACAGGCGGGGACCCAGTACTTC. Translating it yields CASTTGQAGTQYF. This rearrangement joins TRBV5-1 to TRBJ2-5; TRBD1 matches 7 bases. CDR1 and CDR2 from the germline V gene are SGHRS and YFSETQ. There are 13 residues in the CDR3. Germline trimming cut 6 bases from V and 7 bases from J; bases unmatched to any gene: 9.

Sample share makes this clone medium-sized. The genes are TRBV7-2 and TRBJ1-2; D perhaps matches TRBD1 (5 bases). This CDR3 comprises 15 residues. Germline CDR1 and CDR2: SGHTA and FQGNSA. Between the trimmed V and J ends, which lost 10 bases and 7 bases, there was a span of 25 bases. This CDR3 is CATWGSGGTSGGYTF. The DNA for the CDR3 is TGTGCCACCTGGGGGTCGGGAGGGACTTCGGGTGGCTACACCTTC.

V is TRBV7-2 and J is TRBJ1-5, with D tentatively TRBD1 (6 bases). Per the germline V gene, CDR1 is SGHTA and CDR2 is FQGNSA. Trimming took 2 bases from V and 6 from J, leaving 14 bases between them. This CDR3 region has 15 residues. The CDR3 bases are TGTGCCAGCAGCTTAAGGGGGGGGGCTGGTCAGCCCCAGCATTTT. It encodes CASSLRGGAGQPQHF. The full variable domain, with the rest looked up from reference TRBV7-2 and TRBJ1-5, is GAGVSQSPSNKVTEKGKDVELRCDPISGHTALYWYRQSLGQGLEFLIYFQGNSAPDKSGLPSDRFSAERTGGSVSTLTIQRTQQEDSAVYLCASSLRGGAGQPQHFGDGTRLSIL.

The rearrangement joins TRBV18 to TRBJ1-2, with unresolved D. There are 13 residues in the CDR3. Trimming took off 0 bases at V and 7 bases at J, with 9 bases between the two ends. Germline V gene lookup returns CDR1 KGHSH and CDR2 LQKENI. The CDR3 loop is CASSPPAAFGYTF. In DNA form, the CDR3 reads TGTGCCAGCTCACCACCTGCAGCATTTGGCTACACCTTC.

The chain is built from TRBV4-3 and TRBJ2-7; TRBD2 aligns across 15 bases. In germline, CDR1 is LGHNA, CDR2 YSLEER. J was trimmed by 0 bases and V by 0 bases; bases with no gene match: 3. The CDR3 consists of 18 residues. The CDR3, as DNA: TGCGCCAGCAGCCAAGAAGGACTAGCGGGAGGGCCCTCCTACGAGCAGTACTTC. It specifies CASSQEGLAGGPSYEQYF.

This clone was seen once. J is TRBJ1-4 and V is TRBV4-3; the D is unclear. CDR1 and CDR2 (germline): LGHNA, YSLEER. V was shortened by 0 bases and J by 3 bases, with 8 bases between the two germline ends. The CDR3 is 15 amino acids. The CDR3 sequence is CASSQDPRPNEKLFF. The CDR3 DNA sequence: TGCGCCAGCAGCCAAGATCCGCGGCCTAATGAAAAACTGTTTTTT.

J is TRBJ1-5 and V is TRBV11-2; D possibly corresponds to TRBD1 (6 bases). Germline CDR1 reads SGHAT; CDR2 reads FQNNGV. The CDR3 has 15 amino acids. Trimming cost V 2 bases and J 3 bases, with 11 bases left between them. CDR3: CASSLRGAPNQPQHF. CDR3 sequence (DNA): TGTGCCAGCAGCTTAAGGGGGGCCCCCAATCAGCCCCAGCATTTT.

The chain has TRBV5-6 and TRBJ1-2; possibly TRBD1 for D (5 bases). Between the trimmed V and J ends, which lost 5 bases and 4 bases, there was a span of 12 bases. Germline V CDR1 and CDR2: SGHDT, YYEEEE. The CDR3 loop spans 13 amino acids. CDR3 protein: CASSPWGVYGYTF. The CDR3 nucleotides are TGTGCCAGCAGTCCATGGGGGGTCTATGGCTACACCTTC. The variable domain in full, completed from reference TRBV5-6 and TRBJ1-2, reads DAGVTQSPTHLIKTRGQQVTLRCSPKSGHDTVSWYQQALGQGPQFIFQYYEEEERQRGNFPDRFSGHQFPNYSSELNVNALLLGDSALYLCASSPWGVYGYTFGSGTRLTVV.

The rearrangement joins TRBV18 to TRBJ2-1; TRBD2 matches 10 bases. This CDR3 comprises 15 residues. Unmatched junction bases numbered 3, after V lost 2 bases and J lost 5 bases. Looked up from germline, CDR1 is KGHSH and CDR2 is LQKENI. CDR3 sequence: CASSPGLAGDNEQFF. CDR3 coding DNA: TGTGCCAGCTCACCAGGGCTAGCGGGGGACAATGAGCAGTTCTTC.

The chain employs TRBV7-2 and TRBJ2-7; D remains unclear. The CDR3 is 15 amino acids. Trimming stripped 5 bases from V and 2 bases from J, with 16 bases between. Germline CDR1 and CDR2: SGHTA and FQGNSA. The CDR3 coding sequence is TGTGCCAGCAGCCGAAGGAGAACATCCCCCTACGAGCAGTACTTC. Protein product: CASSRRRTSPYEQYF.

In DNA form, the CDR3 reads TGTGCCAGCAGGAATCGGGGGGAGCTGTTTTTT. Its translation: CASRNRGELFF. The V call is TRBV9, the J call TRBJ2-2; D gene unclear. The length of the CDR3 is 11 residues. The germline CDR1 and CDR2 sequences are SGDLS and YYNGEE. Trimming shortened V by 5 bases and J by 8 bases, and 7 bases separated the two germline ends.

The chain links TRBV18 to TRBJ1-3, with D unclear. CDR1 is KGHSH, CDR2 LQKENI, per germline. CDR3 length: 12 amino acids. V gave up 10 bases and J gave up 4 bases, with 11 bases separating them. In DNA, the CDR3 is TGTGCCACCCAGGCCCTGGGAAACACCATATATTTT. Its protein product is CATQALGNTIYF.